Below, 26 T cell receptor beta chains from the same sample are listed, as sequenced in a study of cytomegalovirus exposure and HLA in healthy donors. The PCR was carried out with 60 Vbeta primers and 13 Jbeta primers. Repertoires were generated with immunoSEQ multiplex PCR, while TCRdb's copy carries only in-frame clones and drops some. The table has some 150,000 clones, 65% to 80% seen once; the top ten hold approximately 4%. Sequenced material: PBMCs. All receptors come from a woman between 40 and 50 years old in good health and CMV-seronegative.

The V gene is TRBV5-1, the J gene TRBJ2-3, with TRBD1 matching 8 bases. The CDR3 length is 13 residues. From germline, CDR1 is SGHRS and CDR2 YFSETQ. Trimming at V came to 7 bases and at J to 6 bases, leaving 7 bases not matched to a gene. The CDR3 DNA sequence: TGCGCCAGCCGCAGGGGGCAGAGTGATACGCAGTATTTT. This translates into CASRRGQSDTQYF.

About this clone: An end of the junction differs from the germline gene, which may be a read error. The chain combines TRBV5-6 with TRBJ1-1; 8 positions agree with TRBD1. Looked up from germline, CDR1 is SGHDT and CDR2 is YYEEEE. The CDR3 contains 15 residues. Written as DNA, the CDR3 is TGTGCCAGCAGCTTGCGGGGGGACAGGAGGACTGAAGCTTCCTTT. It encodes CASSLRGDRRTEASF.

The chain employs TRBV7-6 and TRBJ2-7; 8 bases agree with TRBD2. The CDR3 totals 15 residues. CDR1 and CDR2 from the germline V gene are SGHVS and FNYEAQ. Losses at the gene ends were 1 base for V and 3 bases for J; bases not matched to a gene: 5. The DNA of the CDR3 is TGTGCCAGCAGCTTAGGGAGTAGCGGGAACTACGAGCAGTACTTC. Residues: CASSLGSSGNYEQYF.

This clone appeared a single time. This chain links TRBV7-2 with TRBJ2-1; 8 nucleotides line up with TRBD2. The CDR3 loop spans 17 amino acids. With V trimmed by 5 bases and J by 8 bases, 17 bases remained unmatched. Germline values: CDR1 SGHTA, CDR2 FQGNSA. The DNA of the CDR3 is TGTGCCAGCAGCCTCCGGGGGGGGGTGGGAAACCCCCATGAGCAGTTCTTC. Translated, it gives CASSLRGGVGNPHEQFF.

CDR3 coding DNA: TGTGCCAGCAGCTCGGCGCGCCTACTAGGGCCCATTCAGTACTTC. Its translation is CASSSARLLGPIQYF. The J gene is TRBJ2-4, the V gene TRBV11-2, with a possible D match to TRBD2 (5 bases). Germline V gene data show CDR1 as SGHAT and CDR2 as FQNNGV. V dropped 4 bases and J dropped 9 bases, with 19 bases sitting between them. The CDR3 sequence is 15 residues long.

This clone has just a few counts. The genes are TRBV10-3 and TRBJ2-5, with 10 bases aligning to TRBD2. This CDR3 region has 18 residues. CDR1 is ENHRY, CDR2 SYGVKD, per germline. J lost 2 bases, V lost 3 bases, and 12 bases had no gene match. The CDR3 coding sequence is TGTGCCATCAGTGATCTAGCGGGAGTAACGGCGTATCAAGAGACCCAGTACTTC. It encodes CAISDLAGVTAYQETQYF.

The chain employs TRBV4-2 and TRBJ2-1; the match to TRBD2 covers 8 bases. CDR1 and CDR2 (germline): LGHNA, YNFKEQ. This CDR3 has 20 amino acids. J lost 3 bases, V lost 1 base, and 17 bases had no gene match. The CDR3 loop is CASSQGAGSGRRMIYNEQFF. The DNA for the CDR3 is TGTGCCAGCAGCCAAGGGGCGGGGAGCGGGAGAAGAATGATCTACAATGAGCAGTTCTTC.

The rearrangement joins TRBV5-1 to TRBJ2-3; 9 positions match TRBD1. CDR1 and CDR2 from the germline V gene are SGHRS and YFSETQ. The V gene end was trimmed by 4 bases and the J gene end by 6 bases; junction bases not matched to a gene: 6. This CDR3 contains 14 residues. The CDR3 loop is CASSADRGGDTQYF. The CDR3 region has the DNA TGCGCCAGCAGCGCGGACAGGGGTGGGGATACGCAGTATTTT.

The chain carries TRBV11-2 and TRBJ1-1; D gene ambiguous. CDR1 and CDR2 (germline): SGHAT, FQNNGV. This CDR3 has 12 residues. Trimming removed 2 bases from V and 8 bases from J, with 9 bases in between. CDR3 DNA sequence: TGTGCCAGCAGCTTAAGAGGGATCGAAGCTTTCTTT. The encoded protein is CASSLRGIEAFF.

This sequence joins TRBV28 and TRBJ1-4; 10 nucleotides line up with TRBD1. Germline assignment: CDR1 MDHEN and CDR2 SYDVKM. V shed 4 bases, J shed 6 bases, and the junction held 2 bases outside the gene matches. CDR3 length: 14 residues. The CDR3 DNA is TGTGCCAGCAGTTCGGGACAGGGGCATGAAAAACTGTTTTTT. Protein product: CASSSGQGHEKLFF.

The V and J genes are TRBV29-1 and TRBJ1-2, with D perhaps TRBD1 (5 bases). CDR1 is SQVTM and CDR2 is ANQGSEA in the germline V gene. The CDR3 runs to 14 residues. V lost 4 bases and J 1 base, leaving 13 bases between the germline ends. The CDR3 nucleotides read TGCAGCGTTGCCGGACATAACAATAACTATGGCTACACCTTC. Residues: CSVAGHNNNYGYTF.

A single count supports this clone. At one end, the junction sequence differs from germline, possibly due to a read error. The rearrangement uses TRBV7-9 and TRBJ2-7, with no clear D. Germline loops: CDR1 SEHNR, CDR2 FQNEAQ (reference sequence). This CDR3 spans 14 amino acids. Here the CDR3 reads CASSLEAPAYEQYF. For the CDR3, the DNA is TGTGCCAGTAGCTTAGAAGCGCCAGCCTACGAGCAGTACTTC.

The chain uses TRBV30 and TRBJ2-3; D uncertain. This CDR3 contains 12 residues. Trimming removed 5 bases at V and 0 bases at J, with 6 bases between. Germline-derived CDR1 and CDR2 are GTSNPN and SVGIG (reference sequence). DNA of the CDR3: TGTGCCTGGGGCACCAGCACAGATACGCAGTATTTT. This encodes CAWGTSTDTQYF.

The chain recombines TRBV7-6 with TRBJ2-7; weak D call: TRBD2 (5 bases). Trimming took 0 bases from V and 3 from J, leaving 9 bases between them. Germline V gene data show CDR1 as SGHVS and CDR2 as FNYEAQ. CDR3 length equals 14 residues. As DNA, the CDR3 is TGTGCCAGCAGCTTAGCGATCGGGGACTACGAGCAGTACTTC. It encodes CASSLAIGDYEQYF.

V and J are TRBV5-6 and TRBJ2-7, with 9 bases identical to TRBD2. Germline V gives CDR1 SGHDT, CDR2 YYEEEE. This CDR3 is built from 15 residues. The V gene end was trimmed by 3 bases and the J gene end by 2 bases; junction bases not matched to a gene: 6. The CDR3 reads CASSSGGGRAYEQYF. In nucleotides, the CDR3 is TGTGCCAGCAGCTCCGGGGGCGGGAGGGCCTACGAGCAGTACTTC.

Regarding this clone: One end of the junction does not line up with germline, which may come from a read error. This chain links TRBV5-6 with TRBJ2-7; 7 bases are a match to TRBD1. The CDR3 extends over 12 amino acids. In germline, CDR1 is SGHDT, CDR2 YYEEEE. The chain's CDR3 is CASSLAAGTDNF. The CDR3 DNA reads TGTGCCAGCAGCTTGGCGGCCGGGACAGATAACTTC.

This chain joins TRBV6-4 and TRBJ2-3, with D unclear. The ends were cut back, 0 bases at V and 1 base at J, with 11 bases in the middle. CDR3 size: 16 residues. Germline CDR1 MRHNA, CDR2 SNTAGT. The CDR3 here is CASSDSTGVGTDTQYF. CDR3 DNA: TGTGCCAGCAGTGACTCGACGGGTGTGGGCACAGATACGCAGTATTTT.

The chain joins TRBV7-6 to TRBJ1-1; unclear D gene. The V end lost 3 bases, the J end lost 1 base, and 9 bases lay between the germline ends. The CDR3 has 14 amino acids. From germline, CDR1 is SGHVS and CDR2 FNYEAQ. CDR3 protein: CASSLNSRNTEAFF. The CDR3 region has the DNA TGTGCCAGCAGCTTGAACTCGAGGAACACTGAAGCTTTCTTT. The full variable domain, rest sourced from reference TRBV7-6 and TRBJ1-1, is GAGVSQSPRYKVTKRGQDVALRCDPISGHVSLYWYRQALGQGPEFLTYFNYEAQQDKSGLPNDRFSAERPEGSISTLTIQRTEQRDSAMYRCASSLNSRNTEAFFGQGTRLTVV.

The CDR3 region has the DNA TGTGCCATCAGTCCGGTAGCGGGTCTACCCTACAATGAGCAGTTCTTC. Translation: CAISPVAGLPYNEQFF. The J gene is TRBJ2-1, the V gene TRBV10-3; 7 nucleotides align to TRBD2. J was trimmed by 2 bases and V by 5 bases; bases with no gene match: 9. CDR1 and CDR2 from the germline V gene are ENHRY and SYGVKD. The CDR3 has 16 amino acids.

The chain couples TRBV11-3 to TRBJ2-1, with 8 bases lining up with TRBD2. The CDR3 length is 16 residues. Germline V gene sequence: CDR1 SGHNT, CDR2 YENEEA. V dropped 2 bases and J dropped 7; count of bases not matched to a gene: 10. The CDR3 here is CASSLTRTSPTNEQFF. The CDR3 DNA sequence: TGTGCCAGCAGCTTAACTCGGACTAGCCCCACTAATGAGCAGTTCTTC. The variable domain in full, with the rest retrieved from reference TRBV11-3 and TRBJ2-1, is EAGVVQSPRYKIIEKKQPVAFWCNPISGHNTLYWYLQNLGQGPELLIRYENEEAVDDSQLPKDRFSAERLKGVDSTLKIQPAELGDSAVYLCASSLTRTSPTNEQFFGPGTRLTVL.

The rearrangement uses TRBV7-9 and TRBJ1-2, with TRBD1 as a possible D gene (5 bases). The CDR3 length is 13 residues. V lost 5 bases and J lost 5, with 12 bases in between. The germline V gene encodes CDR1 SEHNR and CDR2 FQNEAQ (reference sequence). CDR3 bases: TGTGCCAGCAGCACGGGACTCCTTTATGGCTACACCTTC. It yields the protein CASSTGLLYGYTF.

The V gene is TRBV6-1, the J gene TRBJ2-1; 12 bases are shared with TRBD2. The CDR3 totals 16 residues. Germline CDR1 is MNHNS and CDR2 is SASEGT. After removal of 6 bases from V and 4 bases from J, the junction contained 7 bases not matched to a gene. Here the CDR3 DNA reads TGTGCCAGCAGCGAAAGACTAGCGGGAGCTTACAATGAGCAGTTCTTC. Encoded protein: CASSERLAGAYNEQFF.

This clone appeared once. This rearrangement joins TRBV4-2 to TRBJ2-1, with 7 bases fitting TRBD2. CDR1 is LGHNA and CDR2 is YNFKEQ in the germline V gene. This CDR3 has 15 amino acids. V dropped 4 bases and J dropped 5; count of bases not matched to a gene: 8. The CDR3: CASSREWLADNEQFF. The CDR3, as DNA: TGTGCCAGCAGCCGTGAATGGCTAGCGGACAATGAGCAGTTCTTC.

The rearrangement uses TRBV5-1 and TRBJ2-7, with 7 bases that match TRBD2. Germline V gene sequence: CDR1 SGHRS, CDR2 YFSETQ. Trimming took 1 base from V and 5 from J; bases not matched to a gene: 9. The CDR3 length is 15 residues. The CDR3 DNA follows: TGCGCCAGCAGCTTGTTCGGTGGACTAGGGGACGAGCAGTACTTC. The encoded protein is CASSLFGGLGDEQYF. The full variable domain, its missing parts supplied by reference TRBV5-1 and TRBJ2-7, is KAGVTQTPRYLIKTRGQQVTLSCSPISGHRSVSWYQQTPGQGLQFLFEYFSETQRNKGNFPGRFSGRQFSNSRSEMNVSTLELGDSALYLCASSLFGGLGDEQYFGPGTRLTVT.

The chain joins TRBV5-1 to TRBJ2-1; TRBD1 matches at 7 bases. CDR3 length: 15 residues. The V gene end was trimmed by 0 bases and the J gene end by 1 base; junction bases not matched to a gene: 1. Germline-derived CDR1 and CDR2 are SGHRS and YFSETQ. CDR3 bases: TGCGCCAGCAGCTTGGAGGGGGCGTCCTACAATGAGCAGTTCTTC. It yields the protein CASSLEGASYNEQFF.

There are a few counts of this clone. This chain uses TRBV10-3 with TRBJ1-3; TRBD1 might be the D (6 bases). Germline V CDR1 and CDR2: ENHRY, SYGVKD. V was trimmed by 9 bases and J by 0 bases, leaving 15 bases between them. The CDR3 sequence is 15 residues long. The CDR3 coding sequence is TGTGCCATGGGGGGGCTGGGCAACTCTGGAAACACCATATATTTT. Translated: CAMGGLGNSGNTIYF.